This is a list of T cell receptor beta chains from one sample in a study of CD8 T cells in Susac syndrome. In TCRdb, the immunoSEQ multiplex PCR reads were re-called with MiXCR into one record per CDR3 protein. The sample records 130,000 to 150,000 distinct CDR3 sequences, around 94% being singletons. The sample comprised CD4+ T cells from PBMCs. Every receptor here comes from a human donor in good health. Both conserved end residues are part of each CDR3. The order of the fields is J gene, D gene, V gene, clone size, CDR3 DNA, CDR3 protein. D genes are given only for firm matches. For some rows the clone size is stated as once, few or many, or as a class when expanded; others skip it.

J: TRBJ2-5
D: -
V: TRBV12-3/TRBV12-4
size: -
DNA: TGTGCCAGCAGTTTCGCGGCAGGGAGGAAGACCCAGTACTTC
CDR3: CASSFAAGRKTQYF

J: TRBJ2-7
D: TRBD1
V: TRBV20-1
size: -
DNA: TGCAGTGCTCCCCCGGGACAGGGTCGCTACGAGCAGTACTTC
CDR3: CSAPPGQGRYEQYF

J: TRBJ2-1
D: TRBD1
V: TRBV11-2
size: once
DNA: TGTGCCAGCAGCTCCACAGGGGTCTTGGGCAATGAGCAGTTCTTC
CDR3: CASSSTGVLGNEQFF

J: TRBJ2-3
D: -
V: TRBV30
size: -
DNA: TGTGCCTGGAGTGTTCGTCGACGAGTTCGCACAGATACGCAGTATTTT
CDR3: CAWSVRRRVRTDTQYF

J: TRBJ2-3
D: TRBD2
V: TRBV5-1
size: few
DNA: TGTGCCAGCAGCCTCGGGACTAGCGGGTCCACAGATACGCAGTATTTT
CDR3: CASSLGTSGSTDTQYF

J: TRBJ2-1
D: -
V: TRBV24-1
size: -
DNA: TGTGCCACCAGTGATTTGGGTAGTGAGCAGTTCTTC
CDR3: CATSDLGSEQFF

J: TRBJ2-5
D: -
V: TRBV19
size: -
DNA: TGTGCCAGTAACCCTTCGGGACGCCACCAAGAGACCCAGTACTTC
CDR3: CASNPSGRHQETQYF

J: TRBJ2-6
D: -
V: TRBV6-5
size: -
DNA: TGTGCCAGCAGTTACAGGAGCTCTGGGGCCAACGTCCTGACTTTC
CDR3: CASSYRSSGANVLTF

J: TRBJ2-7
D: TRBD1
V: TRBV6-1
size: -
DNA: TGTGCCAGCAGTGAACTACAGGGGGCTGAGTACTTC
CDR3: CASSELQGAEYF

J: TRBJ1-5
D: TRBD1
V: TRBV4-1
size: -
DNA: TGCGCCAGCAGCCAAGGACAGGGAGGGAGTCAGCCCCAGCATTTT
CDR3: CASSQGQGGSQPQHF

J: TRBJ2-7
D: TRBD2
V: TRBV3-1
size: -
DNA: TGTGCCAGCAGAAACAGCGGGAGGAGTTTAGGCGAGCAGTACTTC
CDR3: CASRNSGRSLGEQYF

J: TRBJ2-1
D: -
V: TRBV5-1
size: -
DNA: TGCGCCAGCAGCTTGGATGGAATCTCCTACAATGAGCAGTTCTTC
CDR3: CASSLDGISYNEQFF